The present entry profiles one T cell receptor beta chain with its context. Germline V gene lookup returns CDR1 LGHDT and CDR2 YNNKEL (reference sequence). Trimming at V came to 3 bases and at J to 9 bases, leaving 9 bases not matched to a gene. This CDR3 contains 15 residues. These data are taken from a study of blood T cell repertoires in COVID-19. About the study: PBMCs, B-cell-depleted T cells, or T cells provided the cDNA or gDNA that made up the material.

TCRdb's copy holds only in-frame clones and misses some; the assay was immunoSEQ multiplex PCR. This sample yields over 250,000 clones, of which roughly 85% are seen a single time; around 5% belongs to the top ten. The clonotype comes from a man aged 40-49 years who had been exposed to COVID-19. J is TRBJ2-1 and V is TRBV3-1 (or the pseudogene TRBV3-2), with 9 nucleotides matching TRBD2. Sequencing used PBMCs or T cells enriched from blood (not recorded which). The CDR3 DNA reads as TGTGCCAGCAGCCACGGTCTAGCGGGACCGAGTGAGCAGTTCTTC. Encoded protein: CASSHGLAGPSEQFF.